This T cell receptor beta chain was sequenced during a study of immune characterization of retroperitoneal liposarcoma. There are 14 residues in the CDR3. Germline lookup yields CDR1 MNHNY and CDR2 SVGAGI (reference sequence). Unmatched junction bases numbered 7, after V lost 5 bases and J lost 12 bases. This clonotype showed up just a few times. TCRdb recomputed calls from the PCR reads with MiXCR, one row per CDR3 protein. The sample contains fewer than 7,500 distinct CDR3 sequences, approximately 30% of which appear only once. The clonotype originates from a male donor with retroperitoneal liposarcoma. The sample comprised blood. The chain couples TRBV6-6 to TRBJ2-1; 13 bases map to TRBD2. The CDR3 coding sequence is TGTGCCAGCAGTAGGACTAGCGGGAGCGTGGTGCAGTTCTTC. Protein: CASSRTSGSVVQFF.